The rows below give T cell receptor beta chains drawn from one sample of a study of CD8 T cells in Susac syndrome. TCRdb called the immunoSEQ multiplex PCR reads again in MiXCR, with one record for every CDR3 protein. The table lists some 300,000 distinct CDR3 sequences, 70% to 90% of them singletons. The sample consisted of CD8+ T cells from PBMCs. These receptors all stem from a human donor with multiple sclerosis. Both conserved end residues are part of each CDR3. D genes are given only for firm matches.

cdr3_nt cdr3_aa j_call cdr3_length v_call d_call
TGTGCCAGCAGTCCCCAGGGGGCGGACCCTACCTACGAGCAGTACTTC CASSPQGADPTYEQYF TRBJ2-7 16 TRBV27 TRBD1
TGTGCCAGCAGCTTAGTTGTGGGGTCCCCTGAAGCTTTCTTT CASSLVVGSPEAFF TRBJ1-1 14 TRBV7-9 .
TGTGCCAGCAGCTTAGCGGGGGCTAGGGAGCCCCAGCATTTT CASSLAGAREPQHF TRBJ1-5 14 TRBV7-6 .
TGTGCCAGCAGTTTAGGACCAGCGACGAGCTCCTACAATGAGCAGTTCTTC CASSLGPATSSYNEQFF TRBJ2-1 17 TRBV12-3/TRBV12-4 .
TGTGCCAGCAGTTTAAGGGACTGGTCCGCAGATACGCAGTATTTT CASSLRDWSADTQYF TRBJ2-3 15 TRBV6-5 .
TGTGCCAGCAGTTACAGGGGCCCAGATACGCAGTATTTT CASSYRGPDTQYF TRBJ2-3 13 TRBV28 TRBD1
TGTGCCAGTAGCGGACGGGTCAATCAGCCCCAGCATTTT CASSGRVNQPQHF TRBJ1-5 13 TRBV19 .
TGTGCCATCCTATCCGGGGAGCTGTTTTTT CAILSGELFF TRBJ2-2 10 TRBV12-3/TRBV12-4 .
TGTGCCAGCAGCGCCGCACTAACAGACCACATTAACACCGGGGAGCTGTTTTTT CASSAALTDHINTGELFF TRBJ2-2 18 TRBV9 .
TGCAGTGCCTCCTTACCGGGACAAGGAGATTCACCCCTCCACTTT CSASLPGQGDSPLHF TRBJ1-6 15 TRBV20-1 .